Listed here are 14 T cell receptor beta chains from one sample, sequenced in a study of shared clonotypes between healthy human individuals. Profiling relied on immunoSEQ multiplex PCR, and the TCRdb table lists in-frame clones only, not all of them. The sample lists a few million clones, over 85% occurring once. Material: naive CD4+ T cells sorted from blood. As for subset: CD45RA+ positively selected. The receptor set was obtained from a man younger than 35 in good health.

V and J are TRBV5-4 and TRBJ2-7; D is perhaps TRBD2 (5 bases). V lost 0 bases and J lost 1, with 11 bases in between. Germline values: CDR1 SGHNT, CDR2 YYREEE (reference sequence). The CDR3 is 15 residues long. CDR3 loop: CASSLDSAQSYEQYF. For the CDR3, the DNA is TGTGCCAGCAGCTTGGATAGCGCCCAATCCTACGAGCAGTACTTC.

The V gene is TRBV4-3, the J gene TRBJ2-1; TRBD2 agrees at 8 bases. The germline V gene encodes CDR1 LGHNA and CDR2 YSLEER. V shed 1 base and J 6 bases; nucleotides not matched to a gene: 11. The CDR3 extends over 17 amino acids. This CDR3 reads CASSQGPPRGRFNEQFF. The CDR3, as DNA: TGCGCCAGCAGCCAAGGACCTCCCCGCGGGAGGTTCAATGAGCAGTTCTTC.

This clone was detected only a few times. The rearrangement links TRBV13 to TRBJ1-1, with a possible D match to TRBD1 (5 bases). Germline V gene sequence: CDR1 PRHDT, CDR2 FYEKMQ (reference sequence). Trimming removed 1 base from V and 4 bases from J, with 10 bases in between. The CDR3 loop spans 14 amino acids. The CDR3 spells CASSLVQGPTEAFF. DNA for the CDR3: TGTGCCAGCAGCTTAGTCCAGGGCCCCACTGAAGCTTTCTTT.

This chain joins TRBV2 and TRBJ2-1; maybe TRBD2 (5 bases). V was cut by 4 bases and J by 1 base, with 8 bases left in between. The CDR3 consists of 14 residues. Germline V gene lookup returns CDR1 SNHLY and CDR2 FYNNEI. The CDR3 loop reads CASSAGWSYNEQFF. The DNA of the CDR3 is TGTGCCAGCAGTGCGGGATGGTCCTACAATGAGCAGTTCTTC.

The chain is built from TRBV7-8 and TRBJ2-5, with a tentative D call TRBD1 (5 bases). Germline loops: CDR1 SGHVS, CDR2 FQNEAQ. The germline V and J ends were trimmed by 5 bases and 5 bases, with 12 bases remaining between them. The CDR3 contains 13 residues. The chain's CDR3 is CASSRTSPETQYF. The CDR3 region has the DNA TGTGCCAGCAGCCGGACATCCCCGGAGACCCAGTACTTC.

This sequence joins TRBV7-2 and TRBJ2-4; 7 bases fit TRBD1. Germline V gene sequence: CDR1 SGHTA, CDR2 FQGNSA. The CDR3 is 13 amino acids. The V gene end was trimmed by 4 bases and the J gene end by 6 bases; junction bases not matched to a gene: 3. This CDR3 reads CASSWGQLNIQYF. CDR3 sequence (DNA): TGTGCCAGCAGCTGGGGACAGTTAAACATTCAGTACTTC.

A single count supports this clone. V and J are TRBV7-2 and TRBJ2-7; TRBD2 aligns across 10 bases. The CDR3 loop spans 16 amino acids. Trimming cost V 6 bases and J 2 bases; bases outside gene matches: 10. Germline CDR1 reads SGHTA; CDR2 reads FQGNSA. This CDR3 reads CASRAGLAEPPYEQYF. CDR3 nucleotides: TGTGCCAGCAGAGCCGGACTAGCGGAACCACCCTACGAGCAGTACTTC.

The rearrangement links TRBV19 to TRBJ2-5; TRBD2 aligns across 9 bases. Per the germline V gene, CDR1 is LNHDA and CDR2 is SQIVND (reference sequence). Germline trimming cut 4 bases from V and 1 base from J; bases unmatched to any gene: 4. The CDR3 runs to 15 residues. Here the CDR3 DNA reads TGTGCCAGTAGTACCAGCGGGGGGACCCAAGAGACCCAGTACTTC. Protein: CASSTSGGTQETQYF.

The V gene is TRBV9, the J gene TRBJ1-4; the D gene is possibly TRBD1 (5 bases). The CDR3 has 15 residues. V lost 3 bases and J 7 bases, leaving 16 bases between the germline ends. Germline V gives CDR1 SGDLS, CDR2 YYNGEE. The DNA for the CDR3 is TGTGCCAGCAGCGCGGGGGGAGACAGACTTGAAAAACTGTTTTTT. It translates to CASSAGGDRLEKLFF. The whole variable domain, remainder taken from reference TRBV9 and TRBJ1-4, is DSGVTQTPKHLITATGQRVTLRCSPRSGDLSVYWYQQSLDQGLQFLIQYYNGEERAKGNILERFSAQQFPDLHSELNLSSLELGDSALYFCASSAGGDRLEKLFFGSGTQLSVL.

The rearrangement uses TRBV7-9 and TRBJ1-1, with 9 positions matching TRBD1. The V segment lost 5 bases and the J segment 4 bases; nucleotides outside the gene matches: 5. The germline CDR1 and CDR2 sequences are SEHNR and FQNEAQ (reference sequence). This CDR3 spans 14 amino acids. CDR3 loop: CASSQGQGVTEAFF. Written as DNA, the CDR3 is TGTGCCAGCAGCCAGGGACAGGGTGTCACTGAAGCTTTCTTT.

The chain couples TRBV5-6 to TRBJ2-5; 7 bases fit TRBD1. The DNA end lines up better with TRBJ2-7; the J call may be wrong. The CDR3 runs 14 residues. Germline CDR1 and CDR2: SGHDT and YYEEEE. CDR3 nucleotides: TGTGCCAGCAGCGAACTCAGGGGGTCGTACGAGCAGTACTTC. The encoded protein is CASSELRGSYEQYF.

This chain uses TRBV5-1 with TRBJ2-2, with D perhaps matching TRBD1 (6 bases). The V and J ends lost 1 base and 0 bases respectively, with 10 bases between them. The germline gives CDR1 SGHRS, CDR2 YFSETQ. The CDR3 is 16 amino acids. Here the CDR3 reads CASSLIGQTNTGELFF. DNA of the CDR3: TGCGCCAGCAGCTTGATAGGACAGACGAACACCGGGGAGCTGTTTTTT.

The J gene is TRBJ1-2, the V gene TRBV13; unclear D gene. This CDR3 comprises 14 residues. Germline CDR1 reads PRHDT; CDR2 reads FYEKMQ (reference sequence). Trimming took off 1 base at V and 2 bases at J, with 8 bases between the two ends. Here the CDR3 DNA reads TGTGCCAGCAGCTTAGACAGAAAAAACTATGGCTACACCTTC. Encoded protein: CASSLDRKNYGYTF.

The V and J genes are TRBV2 and TRBJ1-2, with D possibly TRBD1 on 5 matching bases. This CDR3 contains 13 residues. CDR1 is SNHLY, CDR2 FYNNEI, per germline. Trimming left V 3 bases short and J 6 bases short, with 11 bases between. CDR3 amino acids: CASSEGRDDGYTF. The CDR3 DNA is TGTGCCAGCAGTGAGGGGAGGGACGATGGCTACACCTTC.